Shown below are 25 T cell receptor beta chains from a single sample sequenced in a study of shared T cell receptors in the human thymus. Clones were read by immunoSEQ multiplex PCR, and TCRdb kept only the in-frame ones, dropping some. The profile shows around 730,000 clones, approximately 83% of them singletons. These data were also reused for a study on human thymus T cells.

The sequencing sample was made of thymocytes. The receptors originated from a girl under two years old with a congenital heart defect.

The CDR3 DNA reads as TGTGCCAGCAGCACACTAGCGGGGGTCGACAATGAGCAGTTCTTC. Amino acids: CASSTLAGVDNEQFF. This chain joins TRBV6-4 and TRBJ2-1, with 11 bases lining up with TRBD2. Germline V gene data show CDR1 as MRHNA and CDR2 as SNTAGT. The CDR3 runs 15 residues. J gave up 5 bases and V 6 bases, and 6 bases lay outside the gene matches.

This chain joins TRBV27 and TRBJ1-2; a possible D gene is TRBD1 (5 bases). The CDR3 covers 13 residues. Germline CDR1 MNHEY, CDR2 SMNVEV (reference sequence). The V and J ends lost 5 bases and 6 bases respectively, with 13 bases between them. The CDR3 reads CASSSQGKNGYTF. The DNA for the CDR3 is TGTGCCAGCAGTAGTCAGGGTAAGAATGGCTACACCTTC.

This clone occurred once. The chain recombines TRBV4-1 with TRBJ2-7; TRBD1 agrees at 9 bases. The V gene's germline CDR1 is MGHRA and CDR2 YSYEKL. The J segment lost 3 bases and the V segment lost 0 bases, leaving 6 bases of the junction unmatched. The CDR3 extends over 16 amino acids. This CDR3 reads CASSQERDRAYYEQYF. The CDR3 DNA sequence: TGCGCCAGCAGCCAAGAAAGGGACAGGGCATACTACGAGCAGTACTTC.

The DNA of the CDR3 is TGTGCCAGCAGCAAAAAGAGGGGGACAGGACCCTACAATGAGCAGTTCTTC. Residues: CASSKKRGTGPYNEQFF. The rearrangement links TRBV21-1 to TRBJ2-1; the table's D call of TRBD1 was not tested on the DNA. TRBV21-1 is a listed pseudogene. The CDR3 has 17 amino acids.

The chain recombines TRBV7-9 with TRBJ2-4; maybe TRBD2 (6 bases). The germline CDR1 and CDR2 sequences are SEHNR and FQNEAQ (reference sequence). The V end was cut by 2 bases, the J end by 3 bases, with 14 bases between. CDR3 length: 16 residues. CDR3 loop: CASSLTGVGDKNIQYF. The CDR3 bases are TGTGCCAGCAGCTTAACGGGGGTCGGGGACAAAAACATTCAGTACTTC.

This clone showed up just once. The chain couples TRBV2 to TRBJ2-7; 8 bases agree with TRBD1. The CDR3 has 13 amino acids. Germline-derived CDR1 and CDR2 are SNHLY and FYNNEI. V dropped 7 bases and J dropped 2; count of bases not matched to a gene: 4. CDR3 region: CASTYRGAYEQYF. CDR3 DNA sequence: TGTGCCAGCACCTACAGGGGGGCCTACGAGCAGTACTTC.

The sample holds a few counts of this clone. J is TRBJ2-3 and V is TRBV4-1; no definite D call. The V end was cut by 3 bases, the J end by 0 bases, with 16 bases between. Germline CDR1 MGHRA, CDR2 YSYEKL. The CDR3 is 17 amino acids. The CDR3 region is CASSHQPRKHSTDTQYF. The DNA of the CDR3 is TGCGCCAGCAGCCACCAACCCAGGAAGCACAGCACAGATACGCAGTATTTT.

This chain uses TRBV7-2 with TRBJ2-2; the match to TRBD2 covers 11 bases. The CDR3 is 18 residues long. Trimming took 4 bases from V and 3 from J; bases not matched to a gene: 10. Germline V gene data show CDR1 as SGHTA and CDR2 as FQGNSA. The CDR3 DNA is TGTGCCAGCAGCTCGACAAGGGGTAGCGGGGGGGACACCGGGGAGCTGTTTTTT. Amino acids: CASSSTRGSGGDTGELFF. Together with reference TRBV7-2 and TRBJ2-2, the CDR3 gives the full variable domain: GAGVSQSPSNKVTEKGKDVELRCDPISGHTALYWYRQSLGQGLEFLIYFQGNSAPDKSGLPSDRFSAERTGGSVSTLTIQRTQQEDSAVYLCASSSTRGSGGDTGELFFGEGSRLTVL.

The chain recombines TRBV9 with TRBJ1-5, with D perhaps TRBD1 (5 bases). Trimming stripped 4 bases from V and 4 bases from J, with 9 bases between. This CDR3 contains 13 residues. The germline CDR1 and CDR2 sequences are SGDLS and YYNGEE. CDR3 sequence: CASSPTENQPQHF. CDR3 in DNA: TGTGCCAGCAGCCCGACAGAAAATCAGCCCCAGCATTTT.

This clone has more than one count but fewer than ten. The CDR3 reads CASRSLTGKNSPLHF. The CDR3 DNA reads TGTGCCAGCAGATCCTTGACAGGGAAGAATTCACCCCTCCACTTT. The chain couples TRBV6-6 to TRBJ1-6, with TRBD1 identical over 7 bases. This CDR3 is built from 15 residues. V gave up 6 bases and J gave up 7 bases; unmatched junction bases: 9. Germline V gene data show CDR1 as MNHNY and CDR2 as SVGAGI (reference sequence).

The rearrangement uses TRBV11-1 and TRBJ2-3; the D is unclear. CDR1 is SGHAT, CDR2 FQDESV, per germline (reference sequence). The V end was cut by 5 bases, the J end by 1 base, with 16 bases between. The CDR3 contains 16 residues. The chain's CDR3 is CASSGCASPCTDTQYF. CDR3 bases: TGTGCCAGCAGCGGTTGTGCAAGCCCATGCACAGATACGCAGTATTTT.

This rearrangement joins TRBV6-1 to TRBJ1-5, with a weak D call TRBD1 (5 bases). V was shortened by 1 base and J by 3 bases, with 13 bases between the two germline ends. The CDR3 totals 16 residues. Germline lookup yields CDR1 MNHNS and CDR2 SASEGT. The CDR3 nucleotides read TGTGCCAGCAGTGAAGACGGAGGGGCAACCAATCAGCCCCAGCATTTT. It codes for CASSEDGGATNQPQHF.

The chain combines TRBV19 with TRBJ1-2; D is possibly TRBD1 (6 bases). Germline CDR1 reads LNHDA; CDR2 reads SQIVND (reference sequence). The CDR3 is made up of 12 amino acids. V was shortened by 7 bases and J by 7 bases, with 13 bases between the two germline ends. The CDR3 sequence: CASTRQDTGYTF. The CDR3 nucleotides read TGTGCCAGTACACGACAGGATACTGGCTACACCTTC.

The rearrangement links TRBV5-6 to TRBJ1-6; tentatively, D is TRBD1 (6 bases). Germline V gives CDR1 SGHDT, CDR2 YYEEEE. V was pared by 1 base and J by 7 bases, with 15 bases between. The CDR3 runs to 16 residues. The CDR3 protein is CASSLSPGQTNSPLHF. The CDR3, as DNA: TGTGCCAGCAGCTTGTCCCCCGGACAGACGAATTCACCCCTCCACTTT.

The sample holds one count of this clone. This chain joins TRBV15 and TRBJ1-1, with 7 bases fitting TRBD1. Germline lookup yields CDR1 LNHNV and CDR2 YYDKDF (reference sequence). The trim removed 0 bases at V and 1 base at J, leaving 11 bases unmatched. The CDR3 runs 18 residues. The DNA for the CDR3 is TGTGCCACCAGCAGAGATCAGTCTCCGGGACAGACGAACACTGAAGCTTTCTTT. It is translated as CATSRDQSPGQTNTEAFF.

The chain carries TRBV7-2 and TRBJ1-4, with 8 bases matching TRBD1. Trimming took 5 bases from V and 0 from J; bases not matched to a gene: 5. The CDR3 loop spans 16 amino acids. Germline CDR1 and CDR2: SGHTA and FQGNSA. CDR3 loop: CASSRTGRATNEKLFF. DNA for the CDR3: TGTGCCAGCAGCAGGACAGGGAGGGCAACTAATGAAAAACTGTTTTTT.

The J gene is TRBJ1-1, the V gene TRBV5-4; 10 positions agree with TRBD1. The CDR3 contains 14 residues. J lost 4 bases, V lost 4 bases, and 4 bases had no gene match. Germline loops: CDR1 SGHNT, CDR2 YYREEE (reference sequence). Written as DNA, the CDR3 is TGTGCCAGCAGCCCGAGGGACAGGGGCACTGAAGCTTTCTTT. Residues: CASSPRDRGTEAFF.

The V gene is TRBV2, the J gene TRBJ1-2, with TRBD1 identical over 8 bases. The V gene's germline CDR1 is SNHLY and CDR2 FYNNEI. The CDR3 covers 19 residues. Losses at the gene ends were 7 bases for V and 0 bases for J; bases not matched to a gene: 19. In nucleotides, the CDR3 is TGTGCCAGCACCAAACAGGGACAGGTTAAACCGGAAGCTAACTATGGCTACACCTTC. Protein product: CASTKQGQVKPEANYGYTF.

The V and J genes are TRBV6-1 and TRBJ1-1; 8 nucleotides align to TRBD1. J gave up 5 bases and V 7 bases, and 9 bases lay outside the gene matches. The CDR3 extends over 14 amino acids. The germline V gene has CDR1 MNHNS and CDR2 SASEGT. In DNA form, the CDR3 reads TGTGCCAGCACCTCCAGGACAGGGTTGACTGAAGCTTTCTTT. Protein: CASTSRTGLTEAFF.

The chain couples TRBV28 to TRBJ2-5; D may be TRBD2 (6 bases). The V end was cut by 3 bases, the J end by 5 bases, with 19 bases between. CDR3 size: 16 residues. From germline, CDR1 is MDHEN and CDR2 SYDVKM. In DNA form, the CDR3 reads TGTGCCAGCAGTTTTGGGCTAGCGAGGGGACGGGAGACCCAGTACTTC. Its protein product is CASSFGLARGRETQYF. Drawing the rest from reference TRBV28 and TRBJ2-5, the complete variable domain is DVKVTQSSRYLVKRTGEKVFLECVQDMDHENMFWYRQDPGLGLRLIYFSYDVKMKEKGDIPEGYSVSREKKERFSLILESASTNQTSMYLCASSFGLARGRETQYFGPGTRLLVL.

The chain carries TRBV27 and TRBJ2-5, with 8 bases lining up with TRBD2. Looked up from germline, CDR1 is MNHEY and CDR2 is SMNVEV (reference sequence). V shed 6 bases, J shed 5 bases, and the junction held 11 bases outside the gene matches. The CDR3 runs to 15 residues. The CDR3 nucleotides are TGTGCCAGCAGCGACTCCGGGGGGGCGGCGGAGACCCAGTACTTC. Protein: CASSDSGGAAETQYF.

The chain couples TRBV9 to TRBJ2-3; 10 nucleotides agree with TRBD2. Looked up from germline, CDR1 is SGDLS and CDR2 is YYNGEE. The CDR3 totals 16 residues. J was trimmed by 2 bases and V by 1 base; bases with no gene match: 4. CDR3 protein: CASSVTTSGDTDTQYF. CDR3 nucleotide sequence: TGTGCCAGCAGCGTAACAACTAGCGGGGACACAGATACGCAGTATTTT.

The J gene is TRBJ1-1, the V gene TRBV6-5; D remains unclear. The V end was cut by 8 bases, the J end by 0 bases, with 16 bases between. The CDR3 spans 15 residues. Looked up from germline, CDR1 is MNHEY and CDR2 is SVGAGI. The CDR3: CASHRSREMNTEAFF. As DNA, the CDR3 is TGTGCCAGCCATAGGAGCCGGGAGATGAACACTGAAGCTTTCTTT.

CDR3 sequence (DNA): TGTGCCAGTGTTCGCGGGCGCTCCTACAATGAGCAGTTCTTC. It codes for CASVRGRSYNEQFF. The V and J genes are TRBV27 and TRBJ2-1; D is perhaps TRBD2 (5 bases). Germline V gene data show CDR1 as MNHEY and CDR2 as SMNVEV (reference sequence). V lost 9 bases, J lost 0 bases, and 12 bases lay in between. This CDR3 spans 14 amino acids.

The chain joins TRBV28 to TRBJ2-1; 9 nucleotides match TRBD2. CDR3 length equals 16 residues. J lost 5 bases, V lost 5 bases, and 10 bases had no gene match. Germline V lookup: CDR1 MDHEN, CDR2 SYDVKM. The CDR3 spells CASSIPPAGGDNEQFF. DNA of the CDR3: TGTGCCAGCAGTATCCCCCCAGCGGGGGGAGACAATGAGCAGTTCTTC.